Here is one TCR beta chain with its context. There are many counts of this clonotype. It lacks a known antigen. Per-base qualities were not stored, and no clone one base away is much larger. The trim is 5 bases for V and 7 bases for J, with a gap of 18 bases between the germline ends. Sequences SGHVS (CDR1) and FQNEAQ (CDR2) are obtained from the germline V gene. Spanning cysteine to phenylalanine, the CDR3 consists of 15 amino acids. The kept DNA is CDR3 alone, 45 bases in frame from the first base. Graves' hyperthyroidism was defined as stable when no progression to ophthalmopathy occurred over 18 months of follow-up. The hyperthyroidism patients were between 18 and 65 years old and newly diagnosed, with a disease duration of less than 2 months. Any patient with an uncontrolled infection, another autoimmune disease, pregnancy or lactation was excluded. Clinical symptoms, serum thyroxine and TRAb, thyroid ultrasound, and orbital computed tomography formed the basis for the diagnoses. PBMCs were separated from 8 to 10 ml of fresh peripheral blood using Ficoll-Paque density gradient centrifugation. Total RNA was extracted with Trizol reagent, and quality was checked on an Agilent 2100 Bioanalyzer.

Amplification of TCR beta CDR3 regions was carried out from RNA transcripts. A first-round RT-PCR of the TCR CDR3 used the HTBI primer set with the Qiagen OneStep RT-PCR kit. The libraries were constructed in a second round of multiplex PCR and then size-selected and purified. Libraries were sequenced paired-end with 100 bp reads on an Illumina HiSeq2000. Regarding the original processing steps: SOAPnuke was used to process the raw data, with reads discarded if the reads contained adapters or uncalled bases, had a mean Phred below 15, or lacked an exact constant-primer or identifier match. High-quality paired reads were merged with COPE v1.2.5, and unique nucleotide sequences were defined as clonotypes. MiTCR v1.1 was used to align the clonotypes against IMGT TRBV, TRBD and TRBJ reference segments. Analysis was restricted to V-J combinations with a frequency above 0.0001, which covered just over 98% of repertoires. The TCS score was defined as the ratio of F50 (clonal expansion) to E x V (chaos), calculated using BLOSUM62-based TCRdist between CDR3 peptides within each V-J. Welch's t-statistics and random forest reduced some 510 V-J features to 10 to 15, which were used in a naive Bayes classifier (R e1071). The raw public reads went through TCRdb reprocessing: fastp at Q25, MiXCR clone calling, in-frame beta chains kept. Rows matching on CDR3 protein sequence are summarized as one entry with the most common DNA and genes. What appears here as the V and J calls and clone size reflects TCRdb's work, not the paper's. This sample holds about 480,000 distinct CDR3 sequences; around 14% were observed only once. The top ten hold about 17% of the sample.

This sample was included in a study of T cells in Graves' hyperthyroidism and ophthalmopathy (dated 2019 in TCRdb). About the full investigation: Peripheral blood samples were taken at initial diagnosis, before any treatment was given. The paper describes TCR Vbeta CDR3 sequencing of 140 or so peripheral blood samples, made up of roughly 40 ophthalmopathy patients, around 78 hyperthyroidism patients and 17 progressor patients. In roughly six Graves' hyperthyroidism patients, the study also compared T-cell repertoires from thyroid tissue with T-cell repertoires from blood. For training and testing, the 100 or so patients in the discovery cohort were randomly divided in a 7:3 ratio. After sampling, hyperthyroidism patients received methimazole starting at 30 mg daily, and ophthalmopathy patients received high-dose intravenous methylprednisolone. To identify TCR V-J signatures that set the groups apart, the researchers used a discovery cohort of about a hundred patients, made up of 40 to 45 with Graves' ophthalmopathy and 57 with stable Graves' hyperthyroidism. Whether ophthalmopathy could be predicted prospectively was tested in an independent validation cohort made up of fewer than 20 hyperthyroidism patients plus 17 patients who later progressed to ophthalmopathy. What the work shows at the level of the full study, not this receptor alone: A 13 V-J signature model separated ophthalmopathy from stable hyperthyroidism, with approximately 87% sensitivity and 81.08% specificity in cross-validation and 80%/75% in testing. Most expanded thyroid clonotypes (frequency above 0.001) were also found in blood, which suggests that blood repertoires may mirror thyroid immune responses. Sample size was not statistically predetermined, and blinding of investigators to group allocation was not performed. In validation, the model predicted progression to ophthalmopathy with approximately 69% sensitivity and roughly 72% specificity, a median of around six months before onset.

In this chain, TRBV7-8 is recombined with TRBJ2-1; perhaps TRBD2 is the D gene, with 6 bases matching. This TCR was recovered from a woman under 30 with Graves' hyperthyroidism. Sequencing input: blood. This receptor has the CDR3 CASSPTGTGFNEQFF. The nucleotide sequence reads TGTGCCAGCAGCCCAACCGGGACTGGTTTTAATGAGCAGTTCTTC.